This T cell receptor beta chain derives from a study of immune heterogeneity within non-small cell lung tumors. Broader study findings: Local clonality of T cells correlated moderately yet significantly with local tumor mutational burden (R approximately 0.33). Both recurring identical dominant CDR3 beta clonotypes and site-unique high-frequency clones were observed across tumor sites within a patient.

Template was bulk tumor genomic DNA, 550 to 650 ng per sample. Biopsy collection occurred during surgery, with several far-apart biopsies per primary tumor. Samples came from untreated patients having curative surgery for newly diagnosed non-small cell lung cancer. Patients newly diagnosed with non-small cell lung cancer and having curative-intent surgery served as donors. TCR beta CDR3 regions came from multiplex PCR with 32 forward V and 13 reverse J primers. A single record per CDR3 protein comes from TCRdb applying MiXCR to the multiplex PCR reads. The top ten hold around 15% of the sample, which has 1,200 or so distinct CDR3 sequences, about 52% seen once. This clonotype has only a few counts. The antigen is not known. Sequenced: lung tumor tissue. This clonotype originated in a man in his sixties with non-small cell lung cancer.

In nucleotides, the CDR3 is TGTGCCAGCAGCCAAGATCTGCGGGGGACAGCATATGGCTACACCTTC. Protein: CASSQDLRGTAYGYTF. The chain carries TRBV3-1 and TRBJ1-2, with 7 bases that match TRBD1. The germline V gene encodes CDR1 LGHDT and CDR2 YNNKEL (reference sequence). This CDR3 has 16 residues. V shed 0 bases and J 5 bases; nucleotides not matched to a gene: 9.